What follows are 26 T cell receptor beta chains derived from one specimen sequenced in a study of spatial heterogeneity in lung cancer (dated by TCRdb to between 2018 and 2021). The time point label, read with the paper, signifies: sample taken at primary tumor resection. Without any cell sorting, TCR sequencing was performed on whole RNA extracted either from tumor and nontumor lung tissue or from cryopreserved PBMC samples. Library method: 5' RACE. The data were produced on a NextSeq 500. In-frame beta chains were kept once TCRdb had trimmed the public reads at Q25 with fastp and called clones with MiXCR. Every entry covers one CDR3 protein and lists the most common genes and DNA from its rows. For this sample the table gives some 45,000 distinct CDR3 sequences, of which 12% were detected only once. The ten largest clones add up to about 40% of the sample. The material sequenced was PBMCs, taken at surgery. These receptors were collected from a female donor with early-stage non-small cell lung cancer.

This clonotype has at least ten counts. The V gene is TRBV29-1, the J gene TRBJ2-3; perhaps D is TRBD1 or TRBD2 (5 bases each). The germline V gene has CDR1 SQVTM and CDR2 ANQGSEA. The CDR3 is 14 residues long. Trimming left V 7 bases short and J 1 base short, with 15 bases between. In DNA form, the CDR3 reads TGCAGCGCCGGGACCCAATTCGGCACAGATACGCAGTATTTT. This codes for CSAGTQFGTDTQYF.

This clonotype was counted only a few times. CDR3: CASSEPGGAAGELFF. CDR3 in DNA: TGTGCCAGCAGTGAACCCGGGGGGGCTGCCGGGGAGCTGTTTTTT. This rearrangement joins TRBV6-1 to TRBJ2-2; 8 bases map to TRBD2. The length of the CDR3 is 15 residues. V was pared by 2 bases and J by 6 bases, with 5 bases of the junction left unmatched. Germline CDR1 reads MNHNS; CDR2 reads SASEGT.

A single count supports this clonotype. The CDR3 sequence is CAIQPGVNEQFF. In DNA, the CDR3 is TGTGCCATCCAACCGGGGGTCAATGAGCAGTTCTTC. The chain recombines TRBV7-9 with TRBJ2-1; maybe TRBD2 (6 bases). Per the germline V gene, CDR1 is SEHNR and CDR2 is FQNEAQ (reference sequence). This CDR3 contains 12 residues. Trimming stripped 10 bases from V and 6 bases from J, with 13 bases between.

This clonotype was recorded a few times. This chain links TRBV27 with TRBJ2-5; the D gene could be TRBD1 or TRBD2 (6 bases each). The ends were cut back, 4 bases at V and 4 bases at J, with 13 bases in the middle. CDR1 is MNHEY, CDR2 SMNVEV, per germline (reference sequence). The CDR3 length is 14 residues. CDR3 coding DNA: TGTGCCAGCAGTTCAGCAGGGGACTCAGAGACCCAGTACTTC. Translating gives CASSSAGDSETQYF.

The rearrangement joins TRBV19 to TRBJ2-3; 7 bases match TRBD1. Unmatched junction bases numbered 7, after V lost 9 bases and J lost 7 bases. This CDR3 is 12 amino acids long. The V gene's germline CDR1 is LNHDA and CDR2 SQIVND (reference sequence). Here the CDR3 reads CASRQGTNTQYF. In DNA, the CDR3 is TGTGCCAGCAGACAGGGCACGAATACGCAGTATTTT.

Ten or more counts support this clonotype. This sequence joins TRBV20-1 and TRBJ1-1, with D unclear. V was shortened by 5 bases and J by 0 bases, with 16 bases between the two germline ends. Germline values: CDR1 DFQATT, CDR2 SNEGSKA (reference sequence). This CDR3 spans 15 amino acids. The CDR3 DNA is TGCAGTGCTGAGATCCCGGGCAGTATGAACACTGAAGCTTTCTTT. This codes for CSAEIPGSMNTEAFF.

This clonotype has at least ten counts. This chain links TRBV11-2 with TRBJ2-1, with no clear D. In germline, CDR1 is SGHAT, CDR2 FQNNGV. V was pared by 2 bases and J by 5 bases, with 7 bases between. CDR3 length: 13 amino acids. The CDR3 nucleotides read TGTGCCAGCAGCTTACGAACTGACAATGAGCAGTTCTTC. Amino acids: CASSLRTDNEQFF.

The chain employs TRBV13 and TRBJ2-2, with D unresolved. The ends were cut back, 5 bases at V and 1 base at J, with 5 bases in the middle. From germline, CDR1 is PRHDT and CDR2 FYEKMQ (reference sequence). The CDR3 spans 13 residues. CDR3 in amino acids: CASSALNTGELFF. CDR3 DNA sequence: TGTGCCAGCAGCGCCCTGAACACCGGGGAGCTGTTTTTT. The full variable domain, rest sourced from reference TRBV13 and TRBJ2-2, is AAGVIQSPRHLIKEKRETATLKCYPIPRHDTVYWYQQGPGQDPQFLISFYEKMQSDKGSIPDRFSAQQFSDYHSELNMSSLELGDSALYFCASSALNTGELFFGEGSRLTVL.

The chain couples TRBV19 to TRBJ2-2, with 8 bases fitting TRBD1. The CDR3 has 14 amino acids. Per the germline V gene, CDR1 is LNHDA and CDR2 is SQIVND (reference sequence). Germline trimming cut 3 bases from V and 7 bases from J; bases unmatched to any gene: 4. The CDR3 protein is CASSIQGAIGELFF. DNA of the CDR3: TGTGCCAGTAGTATCCAGGGGGCTATCGGGGAGCTGTTTTTT.

The V and J genes are TRBV3-1 and TRBJ2-7; the D gene is possibly TRBD2 (5 bases). V was clipped by 1 base and J by 3 bases, with 16 bases between them. The CDR3 covers 16 residues. The germline gives CDR1 LGHDT, CDR2 YNNKEL (reference sequence). The CDR3 DNA reads TGTGCCAGCAGCCAAGGGGGATCGCGGGTGAGCTACGAGCAGTACTTC. This gives the protein CASSQGGSRVSYEQYF.

This sequence joins TRBV5-6 and TRBJ2-3, with 9 bases lining up with TRBD2. CDR1 SGHDT and CDR2 YYEEEE come from the germline V gene. The CDR3 is 14 amino acids. The V gene end was trimmed by 9 bases and the J gene end by 2 bases; junction bases not matched to a gene: 7. In DNA form, the CDR3 reads TGTGCCACCCTGACTAGCGGAATCACAGATACGCAGTATTTT. It is translated as CATLTSGITDTQYF.

This clonotype was seen a few times. The J gene is TRBJ1-6, the V gene TRBV11-2; the D gene is possibly TRBD1 (5 bases). Germline CDR1 SGHAT, CDR2 FQNNGV. Trimming pared 5 bases from V and 7 bases from J, leaving 12 bases between. This CDR3 is 14 amino acids long. CDR3 sequence: CASSAQGRNSPLHF. The DNA for the CDR3 is TGTGCCAGCAGCGCGCAGGGACGCAATTCACCCCTCCACTTT. The full variable domain, its missing parts supplied by reference TRBV11-2 and TRBJ1-6, is EAGVAQSPRYKIIEKRQSVAFWCNPISGHATLYWYQQILGQGPKLLIQFQNNGVVDDSQLPKDRFSAERLKGVDSTLKIQPAKLEDSAVYLCASSAQGRNSPLHFGNGTRLTVT.

The rearrangement joins TRBV6-6 to TRBJ2-7, with 8 bases identical to TRBD1. Germline V gene sequence: CDR1 MNHNY, CDR2 SVGAGI (reference sequence). The CDR3 loop spans 14 amino acids. Trimming cost V 2 bases and J 3 bases; bases outside gene matches: 3. The chain's CDR3 is CASSYGQGSYEQYF. The CDR3 nucleotides are TGTGCCAGCAGTTACGGACAGGGAAGCTACGAGCAGTACTTC.

This clonotype was observed a handful of times. This chain connects TRBV24-1 to TRBJ1-5; 10 bases map to TRBD1. The J segment lost 0 bases and the V segment lost 9 bases, leaving 7 bases of the junction unmatched. Germline CDR1 KGHDR, CDR2 SFDVKD. This CDR3 comprises 16 residues. CDR3 in DNA: TGTGCCACCCCCTGGACAGGGGGGAATAGCAATCAGCCCCAGCATTTT. It translates to CATPWTGGNSNQPQHF.

The table lists this clonotype with a few counts. The chain joins TRBV29-1 to TRBJ2-7; TRBD1 aligns across 10 bases. The V segment lost 5 bases and the J segment 6 bases; nucleotides outside the gene matches: 4. This CDR3 is 12 amino acids long. Germline-derived CDR1 and CDR2 are SQVTM and ANQGSEA. CDR3 in amino acids: CSVRDRGIEQYF. The DNA of the CDR3 is TGCAGCGTTAGGGACAGGGGTATCGAGCAGTACTTC.

This clonotype showed up just a few times. This chain joins TRBV7-2 and TRBJ2-5; D gene ambiguous. Trimming stripped 1 base from V and 3 bases from J, with 9 bases between. This CDR3 spans 14 amino acids. Germline V gene lookup returns CDR1 SGHTA and CDR2 FQGNSA. The CDR3 region has the DNA TGTGCCAGCAGCTTAGGTTCATTAGAAGAGACCCAGTACTTC. Translation: CASSLGSLEETQYF.

The chain couples TRBV6-5 to TRBJ2-2; the D call may be TRBD1 or TRBD2 (5 bases each). Germline V lookup: CDR1 MNHEY, CDR2 SVGAGI. Trimming removed 0 bases at V and 5 bases at J, with 13 bases between. CDR3 length equals 16 residues. The CDR3 nucleotides are TGTGCCAGCAGTTACTCGAGGGGTTTGAGGACCGGGGAGCTGTTTTTT. It encodes CASSYSRGLRTGELFF.

This rearrangement joins TRBV5-6 to TRBJ2-5, with 14 bases identical to TRBD2. The CDR3 is 19 amino acids. The germline V gene encodes CDR1 SGHDT and CDR2 YYEEEE. Unmatched junction bases numbered 10, after V lost 1 base and J lost 2 bases. This CDR3 is CASSLRTSGGTFLQETQYF. CDR3 in DNA: TGTGCCAGCAGCTTGCGGACTAGCGGGGGGACTTTCCTTCAAGAGACCCAGTACTTC.

The table lists this clonotype with many counts. V gene TRBV20-1 combines with J gene TRBJ2-6; TRBD2 matches at 9 bases. V lost 0 bases and J lost 1; bases outside the gene matches: 10. Per the germline V gene, CDR1 is DFQATT and CDR2 is SNEGSKA (reference sequence). The CDR3 runs 19 residues. The CDR3 nucleotides are TGCAGTGCTAGAGATCAGGGACTAGCTAAGGGGTCTGGGGCCAACGTCCTGACTTTC. Its protein product is CSARDQGLAKGSGANVLTF.

This chain connects TRBV2 to TRBJ2-2, with a tentative D call TRBD1 (6 bases). CDR1 and CDR2 from the germline V gene are SNHLY and FYNNEI. V was shortened by 7 bases and J by 0 bases, with 18 bases between the two germline ends. CDR3 length: 17 residues. CDR3 sequence (DNA): TGTGCCAGCATAAGGGACACACTCCGTTCGAACACCGGGGAGCTGTTTTTT. Its translation is CASIRDTLRSNTGELFF.

This clonotype turned up a few times. This chain joins TRBV7-2 and TRBJ2-1; 7 bases are shared with TRBD2. The CDR3 length is 14 residues. Per the germline V gene, CDR1 is SGHTA and CDR2 is FQGNSA. V lost 4 bases and J lost 4; bases outside the gene matches: 4. CDR3 residues: CASSWGGGYNEQFF. CDR3 sequence (DNA): TGTGCCAGCAGCTGGGGGGGGGGGTACAATGAGCAGTTCTTC.

This clonotype has ten or more counts. The V and J genes are TRBV10-2 and TRBJ1-2; the D gene is possibly TRBD1 (6 bases). V lost 5 bases and J 4 bases, leaving 11 bases between the germline ends. This CDR3 region has 13 residues. In germline, CDR1 is WSHSY, CDR2 SAAADI. In DNA form, the CDR3 reads TGCGCCAGCAGTCCCGACAGGACCTATGGCTACACCTTC. The encoded protein is CASSPDRTYGYTF.

This clonotype was recorded a few times. The chain has TRBV4-1 and TRBJ2-7, with 10 bases identical to TRBD1. V shed 5 bases, J shed 0 bases, and the junction held 4 bases outside the gene matches. Germline assignment: CDR1 MGHRA and CDR2 YSYEKL. The CDR3 extends over 15 amino acids. CDR3 sequence: CASSFRTGGSYEQYF. The DNA of the CDR3 is TGCGCCAGCAGCTTTAGGACAGGGGGCTCCTACGAGCAGTACTTC.

The CDR3 reads CASSLKGTGELFF. The CDR3, as DNA: TGCGCCAGCAGCTTAAAGGGTACCGGGGAGCTGTTTTTT. The chain employs TRBV5-1 and TRBJ2-2; no definite D call. V gave up 2 bases and J gave up 5 bases, with 7 bases separating them. The CDR3 totals 13 residues. Germline values: CDR1 SGHRS, CDR2 YFSETQ.

This clonotype has ten or more counts. This chain joins TRBV29-1 and TRBJ2-5; D is possibly TRBD1 (6 bases). The V end lost 4 bases, the J end lost 4 bases, and 13 bases lay between the germline ends. This CDR3 contains 13 residues. The germline gives CDR1 SQVTM, CDR2 ANQGSEA. CDR3 loop: CSVADSLIETQYF. The CDR3 DNA is TGCAGCGTTGCGGACAGCTTAATAGAGACCCAGTACTTC.

This clonotype was counted ten times or more. The chain uses TRBV6-6 and TRBJ2-7; 8 bases match TRBD2. The length of the CDR3 is 15 residues. V lost 6 bases and J lost 7; bases outside the gene matches: 14. CDR1 is MNHNY, CDR2 SVGAGI, per germline (reference sequence). Written as DNA, the CDR3 is TGTGCCAGCAGCGGAGCGGGGGCGCCGGGTAGGGAGCAGTACTTC. Translated: CASSGAGAPGREQYF.